This T cell receptor beta chain is from a study of blood T cell repertoires in COVID-19. Study-wide background: In each case, the material was cDNA or gDNA derived from T cells, B-cell-depleted T cells, or PBMCs.

The germline CDR1 and CDR2 sequences are SGHRS and YFSETQ. The CDR3 is 12 residues long. V was pared by 1 base and J by 9 bases, with 8 bases between. Sequencing was performed with immunoSEQ multiplex PCR; in TCRdb, only in-frame clones are kept and a portion is missing. The table shows over 100,000 clones, with roughly 84% occurring only once. The clonotype originates from a woman in her seventies with acute or convalescent COVID-19. The rearrangement links TRBV5-1 to TRBJ2-1; D unclear. What was sequenced was peripheral blood. CDR3 residues: CASSLTPGEQFF. The CDR3 region has the DNA TGCGCCAGCAGCTTGACTCCTGGTGAGCAGTTCTTC.